This T cell receptor beta chain came from a study of T cell repertoires in cytomegalovirus infection (dated by TCRdb to about 2019). At the level of the whole study: The HLA type of each donor mattered for the analysis, because public TCR beta signatures pointed to carriage of CMV infection along with the matching HLA type. The full study reports these points: The ex vivo response was dominated by HLA-C-restricted CMV-specific TCR beta clonotypes, which also provided the single most frequent clonotype in two of eight donors. In both this cohort and an independent cohort of 352 donors, the cumulative frequency of public TCR beta family members distinguished carriers of CMV infection plus the relevant HLA type.

TCRdb records Illumina HiSeq 1500 as the sequencer. TCRdb cleaned the public reads at Q25 with fastp, built clones with MiXCR and kept in-frame beta chains. Rows are combined by CDR3 protein, so each entry shows the most common genes and DNA. The sample has nearly 650,000 distinct CDR3 sequences on record, 20% to 25% of them singletons. The top ten hold roughly 8% of the sample. This clonotype was seen only a few times. This receptor's antigen is unknown. No base quality information exists; no much larger clone differs at one position. CDR1 and CDR2 are read off the germline V gene as SQVTM and ANQGSEA. The cysteine opens and the phenylalanine closes a CDR3 of 13 amino acids. This entry keeps only the CDR3 DNA: 39 bases, framed from base 1. Cut back by 1 base and 3 bases, the V and J ends lie 8 bases apart.

The sequence derives from a human donor in good health (CMV status not recorded). Some clones in this sample may be carry-over from other donors' samples. Here the chain combines TRBV29-1 and TRBJ2-3, with the D segment identity uncertain. Sequenced input: CD8+ T cells from PBMCs. The encoded CDR3 is CSVEAVLTDTQYF. The nucleotide sequence reads TGCAGCGTTGAAGCAGTTTTGACAGATACGCAGTATTTT.